This TCR beta chain was recovered during a study of radiation and T cells in renal cell carcinoma. Study context: Nephrectomy followed 15 Gy stereotactic body radiation by 4 weeks.

Sequencing used immunoSEQ multiplex PCR; TCRdb keeps in-frame clones, though not all of them. This table holds tens of thousands of clones, 70% to 85% found once. Notes on this clone: Its antigen is undetermined.

Time point described: baseline pretreatment blood. This sample's treatment: 15 Gy SBRT to primary tumor, nephrectomy 4 weeks later. After SBRT, blood was collected at 2 and 4 weeks, plus baseline. This renal cell carcinoma was of the clear cell type. Germline CDR1 reads LNHDA; CDR2 reads SQIVND (reference sequence). This CDR3 contains 14 residues. V lost 4 bases and J 5 bases, leaving 15 bases between the germline ends. The study's findings and limits: No pretreatment tumor biopsies were available for baseline clonotypes.

The receptor comes from a man aged 60-69 years with renal cell carcinoma. J is TRBJ2-7 and V is TRBV19; no definite D call. The specimen comprised blood, sampled from a patient whose treatment included radiotherapy and nephrectomy. CDR3 loop: CASSTDGVDNEQYF. The CDR3 DNA is TGTGCCAGTAGTACGGACGGAGTCGATAACGAGCAGTACTTC.